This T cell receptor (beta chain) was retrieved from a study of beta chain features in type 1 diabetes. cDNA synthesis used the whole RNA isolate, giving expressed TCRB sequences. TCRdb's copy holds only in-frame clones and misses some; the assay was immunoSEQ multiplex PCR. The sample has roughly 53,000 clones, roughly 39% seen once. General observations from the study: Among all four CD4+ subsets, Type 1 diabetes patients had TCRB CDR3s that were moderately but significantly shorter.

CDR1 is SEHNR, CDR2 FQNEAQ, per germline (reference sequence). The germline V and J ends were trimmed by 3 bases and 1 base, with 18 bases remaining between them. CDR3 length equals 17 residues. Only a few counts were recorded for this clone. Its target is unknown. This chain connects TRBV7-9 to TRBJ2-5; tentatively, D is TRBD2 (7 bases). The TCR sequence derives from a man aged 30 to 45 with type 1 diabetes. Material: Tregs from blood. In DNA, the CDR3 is TGTGCCAGCAGCTTTAGAGGGGGGGCGCGATCCCAAGAGACCCAGTACTTC. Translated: CASSFRGGARSQETQYF.